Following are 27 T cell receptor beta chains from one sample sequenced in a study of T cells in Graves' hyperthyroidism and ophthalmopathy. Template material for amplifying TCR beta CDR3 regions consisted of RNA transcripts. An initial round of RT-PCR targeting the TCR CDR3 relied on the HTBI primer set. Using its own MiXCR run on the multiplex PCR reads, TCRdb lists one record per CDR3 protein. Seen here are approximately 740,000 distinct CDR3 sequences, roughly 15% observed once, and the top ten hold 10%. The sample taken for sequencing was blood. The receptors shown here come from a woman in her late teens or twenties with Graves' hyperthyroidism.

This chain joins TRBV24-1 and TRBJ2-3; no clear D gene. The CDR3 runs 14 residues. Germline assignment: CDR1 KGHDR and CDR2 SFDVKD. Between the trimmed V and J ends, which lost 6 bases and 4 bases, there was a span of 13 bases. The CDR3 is CATSTPDKPDTQYF. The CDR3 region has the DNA TGTGCCACCAGTACTCCCGACAAACCAGATACGCAGTATTTT.

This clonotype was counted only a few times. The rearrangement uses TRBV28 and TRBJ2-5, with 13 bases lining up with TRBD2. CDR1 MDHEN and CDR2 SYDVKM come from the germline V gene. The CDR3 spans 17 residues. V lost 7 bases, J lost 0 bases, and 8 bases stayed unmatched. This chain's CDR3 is CASTPWGLAGYQETQYF. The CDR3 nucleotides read TGTGCCAGCACCCCCTGGGGACTAGCGGGGTACCAAGAGACCCAGTACTTC.

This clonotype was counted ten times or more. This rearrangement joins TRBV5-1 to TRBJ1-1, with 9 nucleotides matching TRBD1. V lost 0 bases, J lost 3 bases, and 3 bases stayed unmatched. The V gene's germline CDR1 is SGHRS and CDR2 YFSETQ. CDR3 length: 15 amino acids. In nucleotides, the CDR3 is TGCGCCAGCAGCTTGGTGAGGACAGGGGACACTGAAGCTTTCTTT. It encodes CASSLVRTGDTEAFF.

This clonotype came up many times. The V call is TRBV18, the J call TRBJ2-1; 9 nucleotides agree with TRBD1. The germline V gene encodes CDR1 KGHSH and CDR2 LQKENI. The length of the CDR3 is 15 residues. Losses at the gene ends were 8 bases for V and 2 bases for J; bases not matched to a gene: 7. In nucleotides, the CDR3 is TGTGCCAGCCGAGACCGGACAGGGGCCTACAATGAGCAGTTCTTC. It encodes CASRDRTGAYNEQFF.

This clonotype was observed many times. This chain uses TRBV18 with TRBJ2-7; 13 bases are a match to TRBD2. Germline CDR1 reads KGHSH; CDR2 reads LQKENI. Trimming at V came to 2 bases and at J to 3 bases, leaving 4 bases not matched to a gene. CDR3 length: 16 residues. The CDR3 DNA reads TGTGCCAGCTCACCAAGGACTAGCGGGAGTATCTACGAGCAGTACTTC. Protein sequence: CASSPRTSGSIYEQYF. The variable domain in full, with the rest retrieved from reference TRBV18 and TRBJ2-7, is NAGVMQNPRHLVRRRGQEARLRCSPMKGHSHVYWYRQLPEEGLKFMVYLQKENIIDESGMPKERFSAEFPKEGPSILRIQQVVRGDSAAYFCASSPRTSGSIYEQYFGPGTRLTVT.

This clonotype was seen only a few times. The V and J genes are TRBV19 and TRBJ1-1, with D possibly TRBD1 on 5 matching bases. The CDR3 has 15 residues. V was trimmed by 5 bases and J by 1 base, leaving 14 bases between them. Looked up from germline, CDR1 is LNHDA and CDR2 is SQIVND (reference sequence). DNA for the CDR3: TGTGCCAGTAGTCCCCTCCCGGGGCGGAACACTGAAGCTTTCTTT. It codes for CASSPLPGRNTEAFF.

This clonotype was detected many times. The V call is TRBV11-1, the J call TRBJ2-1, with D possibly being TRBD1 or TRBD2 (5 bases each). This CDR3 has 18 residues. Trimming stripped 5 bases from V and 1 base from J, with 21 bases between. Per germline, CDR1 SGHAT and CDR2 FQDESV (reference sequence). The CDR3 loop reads CASSPERDGKGSYNEQFF. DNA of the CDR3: TGTGCCAGCAGCCCCGAACGGGACGGAAAAGGGTCCTACAATGAGCAGTTCTTC.

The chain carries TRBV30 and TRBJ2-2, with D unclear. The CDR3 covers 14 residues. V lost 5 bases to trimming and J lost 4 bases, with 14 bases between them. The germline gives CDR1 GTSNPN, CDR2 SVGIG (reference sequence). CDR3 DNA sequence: TGTGCCTGGGACCGTTGGGGTAGCACCGGGGAGCTGTTTTTT. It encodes CAWDRWGSTGELFF.

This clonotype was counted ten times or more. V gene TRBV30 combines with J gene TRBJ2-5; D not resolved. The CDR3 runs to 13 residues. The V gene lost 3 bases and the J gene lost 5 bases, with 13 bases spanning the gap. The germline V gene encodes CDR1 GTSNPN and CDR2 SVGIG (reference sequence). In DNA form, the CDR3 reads TGTGCCTGGAGCTCCACCTCTTGGGAGACCCAGTACTTC. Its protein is CAWSSTSWETQYF. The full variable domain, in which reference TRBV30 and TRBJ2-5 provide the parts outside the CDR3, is SQTIHQWPATLVQPVGSPLSLECTVEGTSNPNLYWYRQAAGRGLQLLFYSVGIGQISSEVPQNLSASRPQDRQFILSSKKLLLSDSGFYLCAWSSTSWETQYFGPGTRLLVL.

CDR3 sequence reads: CASSYSGGGDYEQYF. The CDR3 nucleotides read TGTGCCAGCAGTTACTCGGGGGGAGGGGACTACGAGCAGTACTTC. The chain carries TRBV6-5 and TRBJ2-7; 7 positions agree with TRBD2. The CDR3 has 15 amino acids. V shed 0 bases and J 3 bases; nucleotides not matched to a gene: 5. Germline assignment: CDR1 MNHEY and CDR2 SVGAGI.

The CDR3 sequence: CATRQSGGWNQPQHF. CDR3 nucleotides: TGTGCCACTCGTCAGTCTGGGGGTTGGAATCAGCCCCAGCATTTT. This sequence joins TRBV19 and TRBJ1-5; tentative D call: TRBD1 (5 bases). The CDR3 spans 15 residues. The ends were cut back, 10 bases at V and 4 bases at J, with 20 bases in the middle. Germline CDR1 and CDR2: LNHDA and SQIVND (reference sequence).

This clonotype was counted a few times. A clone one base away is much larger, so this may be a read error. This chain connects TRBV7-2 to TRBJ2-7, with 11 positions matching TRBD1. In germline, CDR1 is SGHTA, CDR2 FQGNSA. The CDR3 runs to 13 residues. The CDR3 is CASSWTGGYGQYF. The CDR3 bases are TGTGCCAGCAGCTGGACAGGGGGCTACGGGCAGTACTTC.

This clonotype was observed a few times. The CDR3, as DNA: TGTGCCAGCAGCTTAGATGCCGGGCCTGGCTACACCTTC. It yields the protein CASSLDAGPGYTF. The chain employs TRBV7-9 and TRBJ1-2, with unresolved D. Germline CDR1 and CDR2: SEHNR and FQNEAQ (reference sequence). V was clipped by 1 base and J by 7 bases, with 10 bases between them. CDR3 length equals 13 residues. The full variable domain, rest sourced from reference TRBV7-9 and TRBJ1-2, is DTGVSQNPRHKITKRGQNVTFRCDPISEHNRLYWYRQTLGQGPEFLTYFQNEAQLEKSRLLSDRFSAERPKGSFSTLEIQRTEQGDSAMYLCASSLDAGPGYTFGSGTRLTVV.

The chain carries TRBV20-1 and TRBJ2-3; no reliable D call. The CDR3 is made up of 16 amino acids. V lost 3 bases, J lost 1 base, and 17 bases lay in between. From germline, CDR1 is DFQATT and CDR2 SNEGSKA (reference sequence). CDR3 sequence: CSASIADIGGTDTQYF. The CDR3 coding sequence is TGCAGTGCTAGTATTGCGGATATAGGCGGCACAGATACGCAGTATTTT.

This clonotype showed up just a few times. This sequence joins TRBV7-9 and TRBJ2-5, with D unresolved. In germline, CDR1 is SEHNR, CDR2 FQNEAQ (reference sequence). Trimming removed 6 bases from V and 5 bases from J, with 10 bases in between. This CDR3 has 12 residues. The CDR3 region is CASSTTAETQYF. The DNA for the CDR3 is TGTGCCAGCAGTACAACGGCGGAGACCCAGTACTTC.

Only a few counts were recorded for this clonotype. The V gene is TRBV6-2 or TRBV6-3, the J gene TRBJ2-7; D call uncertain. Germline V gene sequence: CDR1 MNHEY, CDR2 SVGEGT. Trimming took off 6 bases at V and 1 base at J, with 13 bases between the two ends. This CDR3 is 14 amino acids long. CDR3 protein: CASRGYSISYEQYF. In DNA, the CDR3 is TGTGCCAGCAGAGGTTACTCAATTTCCTACGAGCAGTACTTC.

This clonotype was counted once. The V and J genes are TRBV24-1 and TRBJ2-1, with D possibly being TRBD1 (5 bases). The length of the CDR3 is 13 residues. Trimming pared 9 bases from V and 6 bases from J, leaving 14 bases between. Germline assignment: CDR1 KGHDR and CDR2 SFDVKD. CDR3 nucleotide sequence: TGTGCCACCCGCCAGCAAAGGGGCAATGAGCAGTTCTTC. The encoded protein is CATRQQRGNEQFF.

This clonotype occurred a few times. CDR3 sequence (DNA): TGCGCCAGCAGCTTCACTAGAGATCATCTTGACGAGCAGTACTTC. This translates into CASSFTRDHLDEQYF. The chain employs TRBV5-1 and TRBJ2-7, with D maybe TRBD2 (5 bases). There are 15 residues in the CDR3. V was clipped by 2 bases and J by 5 bases, with 17 bases between them. CDR1 is SGHRS and CDR2 is YFSETQ in the germline V gene.

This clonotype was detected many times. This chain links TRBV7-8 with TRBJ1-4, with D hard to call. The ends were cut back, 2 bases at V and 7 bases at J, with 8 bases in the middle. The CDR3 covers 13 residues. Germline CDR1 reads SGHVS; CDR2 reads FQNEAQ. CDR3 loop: CASSLFRGEKLFF. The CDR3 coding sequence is TGTGCCAGCAGCTTATTTCGGGGTGAAAAACTGTTTTTT.

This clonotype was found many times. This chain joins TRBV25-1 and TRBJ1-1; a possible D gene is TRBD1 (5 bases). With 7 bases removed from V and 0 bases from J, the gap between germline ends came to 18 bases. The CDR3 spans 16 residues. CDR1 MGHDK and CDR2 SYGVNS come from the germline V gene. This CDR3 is CASIPDRDSMNTEAFF. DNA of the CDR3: TGTGCCAGCATCCCCGACAGAGACTCCATGAACACTGAAGCTTTCTTT.

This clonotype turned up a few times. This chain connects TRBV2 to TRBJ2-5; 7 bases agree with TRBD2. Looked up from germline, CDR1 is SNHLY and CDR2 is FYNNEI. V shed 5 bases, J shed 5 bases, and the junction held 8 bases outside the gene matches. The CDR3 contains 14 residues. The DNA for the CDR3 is TGTGCCAGCAGTTTCCGGGGGGTAAGGGAGACCCAGTACTTC. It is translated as CASSFRGVRETQYF. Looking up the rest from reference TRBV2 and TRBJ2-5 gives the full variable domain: EPEVTQTPSHQVTQMGQEVILRCVPISNHLYFYWYRQILGQKVEFLVSFYNNEISEKSEIFDDQFSVERPDGSNFTLKIRSTKLEDSAMYFCASSFRGVRETQYFGPGTRLLVL.

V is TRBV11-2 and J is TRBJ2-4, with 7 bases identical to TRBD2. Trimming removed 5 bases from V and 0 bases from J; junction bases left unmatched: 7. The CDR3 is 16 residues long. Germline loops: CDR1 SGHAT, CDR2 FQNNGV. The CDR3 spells CASSHLGGIAKNIQYF. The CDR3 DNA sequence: TGTGCCAGCAGCCACCTCGGGGGGATAGCCAAAAACATTCAGTACTTC.

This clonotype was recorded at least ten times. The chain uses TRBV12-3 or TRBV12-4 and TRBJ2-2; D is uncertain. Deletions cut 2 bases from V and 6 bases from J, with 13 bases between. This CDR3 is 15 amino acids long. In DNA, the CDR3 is TGTGCCAGCAGTTTACTGGGGAATGTTCCCGGGGAGCTGTTTTTT. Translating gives CASSLLGNVPGELFF.

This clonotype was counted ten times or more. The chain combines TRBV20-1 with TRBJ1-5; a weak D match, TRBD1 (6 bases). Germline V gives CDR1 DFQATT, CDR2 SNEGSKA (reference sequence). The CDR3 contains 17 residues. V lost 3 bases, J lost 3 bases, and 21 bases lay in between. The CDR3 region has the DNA TGCAGTGCTAGTTCTCGGCACCCACAGGGTAACAATCAGCCCCAGCATTTT. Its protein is CSASSRHPQGNNQPQHF.

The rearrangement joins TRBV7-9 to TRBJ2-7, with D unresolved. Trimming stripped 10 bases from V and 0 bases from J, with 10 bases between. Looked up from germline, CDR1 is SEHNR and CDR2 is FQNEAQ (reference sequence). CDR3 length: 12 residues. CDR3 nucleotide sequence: TGTGCCACCGGACCGAGCTCCTACGAGCAGTACTTC. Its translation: CATGPSSYEQYF.

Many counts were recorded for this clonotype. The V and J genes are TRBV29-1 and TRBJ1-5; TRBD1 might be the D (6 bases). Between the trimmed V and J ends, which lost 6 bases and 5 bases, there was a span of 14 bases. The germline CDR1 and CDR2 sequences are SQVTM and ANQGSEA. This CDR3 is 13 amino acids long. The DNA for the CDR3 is TGCAGCGTGGCCTACAGGGACGATCAGCCCCAGCATTTT. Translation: CSVAYRDDQPQHF.

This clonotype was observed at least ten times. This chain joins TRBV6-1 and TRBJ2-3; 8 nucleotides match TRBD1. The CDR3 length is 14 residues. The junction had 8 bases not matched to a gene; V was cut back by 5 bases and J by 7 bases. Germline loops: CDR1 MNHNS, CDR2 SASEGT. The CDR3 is CASSTGGLIYTQYF. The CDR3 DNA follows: TGTGCCAGCAGTACAGGGGGTCTAATATATACGCAGTATTTT.